Below, 2 T cell receptor beta chains from the same sample are listed, as sequenced in a study of blood T cell repertoires in COVID-19. Using immunoSEQ multiplex PCR, the repertoire was profiled, and TCRdb retains in-frame clones only, with some absent. The profile shows about 87,000 clones, approximately 85% of them singletons. The sample was peripheral blood. The receptors were sampled from a woman aged 80 or over with COVID-19, enrolled during active disease.

The chain uses TRBV11-2 and TRBJ2-3, with D perhaps TRBD1 (8 bases). Germline V gives CDR1 SGHAT, CDR2 FQNNGV. Trimming pared 2 bases from V and 2 bases from J, leaving 20 bases between. This CDR3 is built from 18 residues. Here the CDR3 DNA reads TGTGCCAGCAGCTTACAAGCGGGGACAGGAGTTTTCACAGATACGCAGTATTTT. Encoded protein: CASSLQAGTGVFTDTQYF.

CDR3 region: CASSREGWGNQPQHF. CDR3 nucleotide sequence: TGTGCCAGCAGCCGGGAGGGTTGGGGCAATCAGCCCCAGCATTTT. The chain couples TRBV5-4 to TRBJ1-5; D uncertain. The CDR3 totals 15 residues. Trimming removed 4 bases at V and 2 bases at J, with 13 bases between. CDR1 is SGHNT and CDR2 is YYREEE in the germline V gene (reference sequence).